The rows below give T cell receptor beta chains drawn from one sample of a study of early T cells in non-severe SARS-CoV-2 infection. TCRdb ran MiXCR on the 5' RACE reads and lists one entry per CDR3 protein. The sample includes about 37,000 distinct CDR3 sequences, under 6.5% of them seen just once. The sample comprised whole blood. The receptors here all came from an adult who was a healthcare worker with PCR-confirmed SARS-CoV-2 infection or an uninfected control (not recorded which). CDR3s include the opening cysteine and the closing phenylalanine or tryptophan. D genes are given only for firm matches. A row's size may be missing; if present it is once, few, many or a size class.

TGTGCCAGCAGCTTCCCATGGTTAGCAGATACGCAGTATTTT | CASSFPWLADTQYF | . | TRBJ2-3 | many | TRBV7-6
TGTGCCAGCAGGCGGACTGTCAATGAAAAACTGTTTTTT | CASRRTVNEKLFF | . | TRBJ1-4 | many | TRBV12-3/TRBV12-4
TGTGCCATACAACGACAGGGCGACACTGAAGCTTTCTTT | CAIQRQGDTEAFF | TRBD1 | TRBJ1-1 | many | TRBV10-3
TGTGCCAGCAGGAGCGGACACACCGGGGAGCTGTTTTTT | CASRSGHTGELFF | . | TRBJ2-2 | . | TRBV6-5
TGCGCCAGCAGCCAAACTAGTGGGACCACAGATACGCAGTATTTT | CASSQTSGTTDTQYF | . | TRBJ2-3 | few | TRBV4-3
TGTGCCAGCAGCCTGACAGGGAGGGGAGTCACTGAAGCTTTCTTT | CASSLTGRGVTEAFF | TRBD1 | TRBJ1-1 | few | TRBV7-3
TGTGCCAGCAGCCCTACCCCCAACTCGCTAGGTACCTTC | CASSPTPNSLGTF | . | TRBJ1-2 | many | TRBV14
TGTGCCAGCAGCTCGGGACAGGGGAGGGGGAACACTGAAGCTTTCTTT | CASSSGQGRGNTEAFF | TRBD1 | TRBJ1-1 | few | TRBV7-2
TGCGCCAGCAGCTTGGAAGTCTCCTACAATGAGCAGTTCTTC | CASSLEVSYNEQFF | . | TRBJ2-1 | many | TRBV5-1
TGTGCCAGCACATGGGACAGGGGGGGAGAGCAGTACTTC | CASTWDRGGEQYF | TRBD1 | TRBJ2-7 | many | TRBV6-1
TGCAGTGCTAGTATTAATGAAAAACTGTTTTTT | CSASINEKLFF | . | TRBJ1-4 | many | TRBV20-1
TGCAGTGCTAGAGACCTGACACCCCAGCCGGGACAGGGGAACTATGGCTACACCTTC | CSARDLTPQPGQGNYGYTF | TRBD1 | TRBJ1-2 | . | TRBV20-1
TGTGCCAGCCTTCTGCCGGGACCCCAAAGCACAGATACGCAGTATTTT | CASLLPGPQSTDTQYF | . | TRBJ2-3 | . | TRBV6-5
TGTGCCAGCAGCTTAGCGCCGGGGTCAGATACGCAGTATTTT | CASSLAPGSDTQYF | . | TRBJ2-3 | many | TRBV7-8
TGTGCCATCAGTGAAGGGGACAGGTCGGATGGCTACACCTTC | CAISEGDRSDGYTF | TRBD1 | TRBJ1-2 | few | TRBV10-3
TGTGCCAGCAGTTTTGCAGGGGAGGGCGGGGAGCTGTTTTTT | CASSFAGEGGELFF | . | TRBJ2-2 | many | TRBV12-3/TRBV12-4
TGCAGTGCTAGGGTTCGAAACGGGTACAATGAGCAGTTCTTC | CSARVRNGYNEQFF | . | TRBJ2-1 | many | TRBV20-1
TGTGCCAGCAGCCTCGCCGGGACTCTTGGAAACACCATATATTTT | CASSLAGTLGNTIYF | . | TRBJ1-3 | many | TRBV11-1
TGTGCCAGCAGCTTAGTCGGTAGCGGGAGGGCCCGGGAGACCCAGTACTTC | CASSLVGSGRARETQYF | TRBD2 | TRBJ2-5 | . | TRBV7-2
TGTGCCAGCAGCTTAGAACAGATCTTGTATGGGGCCAACGTCCTGACTTTC | CASSLEQILYGANVLTF | . | TRBJ2-6 | . | TRBV7-2
TGTGCCAGTAGGCCCGGGACAAGGGGAGCGGAGACCCAGTACTTC | CASRPGTRGAETQYF | . | TRBJ2-5 | few | TRBV19
TGTGCCAGCAGCCCGGTAGCGGAGAGCTCCTACAATGAGCAGTTCTTC | CASSPVAESSYNEQFF | . | TRBJ2-1 | many | TRBV7-6
TGTGCCAGCAGTTTAGCGGCAGGGGTAAAAAACATTCAGTACTTC | CASSLAAGVKNIQYF | . | TRBJ2-4 | many | TRBV12-3/TRBV12-4
TGCAGTGCTGCGGAAGGACAGGGTGGGAATGAGCAGTTCTTC | CSAAEGQGGNEQFF | TRBD1 | TRBJ2-1 | many | TRBV20-1
TGTGCTAGTGGTATCGTCGGGGGTATCGAGCAGTACTTC | CASGIVGGIEQYF | . | TRBJ2-7 | many | TRBV12-5
TGTGCCAGCAGCCCCACAGGGGGGGGCTATGGCTACACCTTC | CASSPTGGGYGYTF | TRBD1 | TRBJ1-2 | few | TRBV3-1
TGTGCCACCAGTAGGTTGAGTAGCGGGAGGAATGAGCAGTTCTTC | CATSRLSSGRNEQFF | TRBD2 | TRBJ2-1 | many | TRBV24-1